This is a list of T cell receptor beta chains from one sample in a study of regulatory T cells in long-lasting Graves disease. TCRdb reanalysed the multiplex PCR reads using MiXCR and keeps one entry per CDR3 protein. The sample carries some 560,000 distinct CDR3 sequences, around 16% recorded once. These sequences were also reported in another study, on T cells in Graves' hyperthyroidism and ophthalmopathy.

Sequences were derived from peripheral blood mononuclear cells (PBMCs), sampled at new diagnosis, from a patient treated with antithyroid drugs. These TCRs come from a woman aged 35-65 years with Graves disease. Each CDR3 is given with its conserved first and last residue. The order of the fields is J gene, clone size, V gene, D gene, CDR3 protein, CDR3 DNA. A D gene is named only where the DNA matches it firmly. Some rows mark clone size as missing; the rest say once, few, many or name a class of expanded clone.

TRBJ1-2	many	TRBV28	.	CASVAGSFYGYTF	TGTGCCAGCGTGGCAGGCAGCTTCTATGGCTACACCTTC
TRBJ1-5	.	TRBV12-3/TRBV12-4	TRBD1	CASSPPGGLNQPQHF	TGTGCCAGCAGTCCCCCAGGGGGCCTCAATCAGCCCCAGCATTTT
TRBJ1-2	.	TRBV5-1	TRBD1	CASSGGQGAHGYTF	TGCGCCAGCAGCGGGGGACAGGGGGCCCATGGCTACACCTTC
TRBJ1-4	.	TRBV5-1	.	CASSFERGTEKLFF	TGTGCCAGCAGCTTTGAGAGGGGCACTGAAAAACTGTTTTTT
TRBJ1-1	many	TRBV14	.	CASTDISGTEAFF	TGTGCCAGCACCGACATCTCTGGCACTGAAGCTTTCTTT
TRBJ1-5	.	TRBV19	.	CASSISTVSNQPQHF	TGTGCCAGTAGTATTTCCACAGTTAGCAATCAGCCCCAGCATTTT
TRBJ1-4	few	TRBV6-2/TRBV6-3	TRBD1	CASSYSYRGRSNEKLFF	TGTGCCAGCAGTTACTCGTACAGGGGGCGATCTAATGAAAAACTGTTTTTT
TRBJ2-1	few	TRBV7-3	TRBD1	CASSSQGRQGVYNEQFF	TGTGCCAGCAGCTCCCAAGGAAGACAGGGTGTCTACAATGAGCAGTTCTTC
TRBJ2-7	many	TRBV7-9	.	CASSSWSIYEQYF	TGTGCCAGCAGCTCCTGGTCTATCTACGAGCAGTACTTC
TRBJ2-3	.	TRBV20-1	TRBD1	CSANGNRGPTYTQYF	TGCAGTGCTAACGGTAACAGGGGGCCCACATATACGCAGTATTTT
TRBJ2-5	.	TRBV6-1	TRBD2	CASSSGGAAPTKTQYF	TGTGCCAGCAGTAGCGGGGGCGCCGCCCCAACAAAGACCCAGTACTTC
TRBJ2-1	many	TRBV2	.	CASRPDSNEQFF	TGTGCCAGCAGACCCGACAGCAATGAGCAGTTCTTC
TRBJ2-5	few	TRBV19	.	CASSIMSGQETQYF	TGTGCCAGTAGTATAATGTCTGGACAAGAGACCCAGTACTTC
TRBJ1-5	many	TRBV6-5	.	CASSYSRGEPQHF	TGTGCCAGCAGTTACTCGAGGGGGGAGCCCCAGCATTTT
TRBJ2-4	.	TRBV24-1	.	CATSDLGSLIAKNIQYF	TGTGCCACCAGTGATTTAGGGAGCCTGATAGCCAAAAACATTCAGTACTTC
TRBJ1-3	few	TRBV9	.	CASSAEPSGNTIYF	TGTGCCAGCAGCGCAGAACCCTCTGGAAACACCATATATTTT
TRBJ1-5	many	TRBV6-1	.	CASSATGNQPQHF	TGTGCCAGCAGTGCGACGGGCAATCAGCCCCAGCATTTT
TRBJ2-5	once	TRBV20-1	TRBD2	CSARGLAGGRETQYF	TGCAGTGCTAGAGGATTAGCGGGGGGGCGAGAGACCCAGTACTTC
TRBJ1-1	few	TRBV7-3	.	CASSFGPMNTEAFF	TGTGCCAGCAGCTTCGGGCCCATGAACACTGAAGCTTTCTTT
TRBJ2-4	many	TRBV2	TRBD2	CASRMTSGVHKNIQYF	TGTGCCAGCAGGATGACTAGCGGGGTGCACAAAAACATTCAGTACTTC
TRBJ1-2	many	TRBV12-3/TRBV12-4	TRBD1	CASSWDSRTGGYTF	TGTGCCAGCAGTTGGGACAGCCGGACTGGGGGCTACACCTTC
TRBJ2-7	many	TRBV30	.	CAWSRQSEQYF	TGTGCCTGGAGTCGACAGAGCGAGCAGTACTTC